The following is a T cell receptor (beta chain) sequence with its context. The target antigen is unknown. Researchers partitioned CD4+ cells into CD45RA+ naive and CD45RA-negative memory subsets. Sorted subsets were amplified in replicate PCRs using 200 ng DNA, 30,000 to 35,000 T cell genomes. This table comes from immunoSEQ multiplex PCR, and its TCRdb copy is limited to in-frame clones, with some not included. The table has just over 2,000,000 clones, roughly 95% seen once. The sample comes from a study of shared clonotypes between healthy human individuals. Study-level background: Three plates were used per donor for CD4 naive, three for CD4 memory, two for CD8 naive and one for CD8 memory.

Study-wide points: It was the non-shared clonotypes that had lower generation probabilities than clonotypes shared by all four donors.

Sequenced sample: naive CD4+ T cells sorted from blood. Regarding subset: CD45RA+ positively selected. The sequence was collected from a man between 18 and 35 years old in good health.

This chain's CDR3 is CASNLLADEQFF. In nucleotides, the CDR3 is TGTGCCAGCAACTTACTAGCAGATGAGCAGTTCTTC. The genes are TRBV5-6 and TRBJ2-1, with a tentative D call TRBD2 (6 bases). Germline CDR1 reads SGHDT; CDR2 reads YYEEEE. With 6 bases removed from V and 8 bases from J, the gap between germline ends came to 12 bases. CDR3 length: 12 amino acids.